This T cell receptor beta chain is drawn from a study of blood T cell repertoires in COVID-19. Recovery among Cohort 3 donors was established by two negative PCRs, clearance, or symptom resolution. Measured with immunoSEQ multiplex PCR; TCRdb has only the in-frame clones, and not every one. The sample holds roughly 250,000 clones; around nine tenths are singletons and the top ten take under 2.5%. The CDR3 totals 18 residues. Trimming removed 6 bases from V and 0 bases from J, with 20 bases in between. Germline CDR1 is SGHAT and CDR2 is FQNNGV. This chain joins TRBV11-2 and TRBJ1-4; D possibly corresponds to TRBD1 (6 bases). This receptor was taken from a woman aged 18-30 years who had recovered from COVID-19. The specimen sequenced was PBMCs or T cells enriched from blood (not recorded which). CDR3 coding DNA: TGTGCCAGCAGGCGAGGGGTGGGACACCCTACAACTAATGAAAAACTGTTTTTT. Residues: CASRRGVGHPTTNEKLFF.